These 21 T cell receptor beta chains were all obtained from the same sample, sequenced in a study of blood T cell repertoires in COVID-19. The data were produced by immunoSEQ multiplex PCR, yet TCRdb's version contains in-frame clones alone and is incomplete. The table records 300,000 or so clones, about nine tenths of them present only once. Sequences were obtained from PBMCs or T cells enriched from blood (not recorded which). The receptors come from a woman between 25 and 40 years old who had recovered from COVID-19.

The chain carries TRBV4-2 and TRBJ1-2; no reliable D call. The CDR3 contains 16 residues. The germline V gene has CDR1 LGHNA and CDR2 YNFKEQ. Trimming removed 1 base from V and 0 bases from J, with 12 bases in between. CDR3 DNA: TGTGCCAGCAGCCAAGTAAGGGAGTACTCTAACTATGGCTACACCTTC. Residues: CASSQVREYSNYGYTF.

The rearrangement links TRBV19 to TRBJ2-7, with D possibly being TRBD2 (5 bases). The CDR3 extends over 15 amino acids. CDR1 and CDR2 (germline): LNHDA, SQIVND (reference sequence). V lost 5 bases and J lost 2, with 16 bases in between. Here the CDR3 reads CASSDNFPGTYEQYF. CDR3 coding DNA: TGTGCCAGTAGTGACAATTTCCCCGGGACCTACGAGCAGTACTTC.

CDR3 in amino acids: CATSEGPAQPQHF. For the CDR3, the DNA is TGTGCCACCAGTGAGGGTCCAGCGCAGCCCCAGCATTTT. This chain uses TRBV24-1 with TRBJ1-5; no clear D. The CDR3 sequence is 13 residues long. Germline values: CDR1 KGHDR, CDR2 SFDVKD. V was trimmed by 4 bases and J by 7 bases, leaving 10 bases between them.

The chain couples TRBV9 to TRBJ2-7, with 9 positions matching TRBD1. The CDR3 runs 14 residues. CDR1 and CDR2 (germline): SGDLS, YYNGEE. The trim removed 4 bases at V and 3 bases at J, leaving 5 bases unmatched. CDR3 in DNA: TGTGCCAGCAGCTCAGGGACAGGGATCTACGAGCAGTACTTC. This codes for CASSSGTGIYEQYF.

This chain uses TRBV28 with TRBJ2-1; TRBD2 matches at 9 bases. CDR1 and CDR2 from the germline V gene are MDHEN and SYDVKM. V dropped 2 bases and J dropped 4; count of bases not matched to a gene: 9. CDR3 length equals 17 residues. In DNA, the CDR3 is TGTGCCAGCAGTTTAAGGCCTGGGCGGGAGGGATACAATGAGCAGTTCTTC. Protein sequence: CASSLRPGREGYNEQFF.

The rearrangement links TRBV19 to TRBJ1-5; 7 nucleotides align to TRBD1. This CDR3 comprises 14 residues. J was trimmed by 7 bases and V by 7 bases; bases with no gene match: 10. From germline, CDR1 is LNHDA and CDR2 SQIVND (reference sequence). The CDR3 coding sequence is TGTGCCAGTACCAACGACAGGGTAGGCCAGCCCCAGCATTTT. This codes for CASTNDRVGQPQHF.

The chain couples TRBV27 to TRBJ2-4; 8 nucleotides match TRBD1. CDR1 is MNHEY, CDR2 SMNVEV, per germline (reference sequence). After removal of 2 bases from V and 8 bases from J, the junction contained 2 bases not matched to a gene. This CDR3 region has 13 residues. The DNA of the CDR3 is TGTGCCAGCAGTTTACAGGGGGCGTACATTCAGTACTTC. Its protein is CASSLQGAYIQYF.

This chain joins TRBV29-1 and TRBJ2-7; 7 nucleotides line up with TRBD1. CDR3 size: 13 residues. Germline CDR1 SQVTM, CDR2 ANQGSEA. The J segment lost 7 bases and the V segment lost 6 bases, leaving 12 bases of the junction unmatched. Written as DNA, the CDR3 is TGCAGCGTAAAGACAGGGTGGGTAGGGGAGCAGTACTTC. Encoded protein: CSVKTGWVGEQYF.

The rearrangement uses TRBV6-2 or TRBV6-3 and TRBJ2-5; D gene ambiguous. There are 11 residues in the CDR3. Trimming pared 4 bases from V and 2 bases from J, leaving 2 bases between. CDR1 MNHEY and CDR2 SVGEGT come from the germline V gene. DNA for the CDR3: TGTGCCAGCAGTTCTCAAGAGACCCAGTACTTC. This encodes CASSSQETQYF.

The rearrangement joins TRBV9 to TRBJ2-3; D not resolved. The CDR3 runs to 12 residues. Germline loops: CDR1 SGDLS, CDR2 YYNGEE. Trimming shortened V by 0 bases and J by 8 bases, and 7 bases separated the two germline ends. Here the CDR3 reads CASSVVVGTQYF. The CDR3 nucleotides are TGTGCCAGCAGCGTAGTAGTCGGTACGCAGTATTTT.

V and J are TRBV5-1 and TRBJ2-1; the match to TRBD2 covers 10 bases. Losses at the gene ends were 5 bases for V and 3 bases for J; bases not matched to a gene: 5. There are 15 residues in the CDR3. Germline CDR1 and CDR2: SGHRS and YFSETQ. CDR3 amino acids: CASSGGTSVYNEQFF. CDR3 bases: TGCGCCAGCAGTGGGGGGACTAGCGTCTACAATGAGCAGTTCTTC.

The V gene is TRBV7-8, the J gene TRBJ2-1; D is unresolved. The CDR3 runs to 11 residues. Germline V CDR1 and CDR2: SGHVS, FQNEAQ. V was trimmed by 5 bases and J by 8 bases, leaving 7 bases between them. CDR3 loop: CASSPQDEQFF. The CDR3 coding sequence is TGTGCCAGCAGCCCCCAGGATGAGCAGTTCTTC.

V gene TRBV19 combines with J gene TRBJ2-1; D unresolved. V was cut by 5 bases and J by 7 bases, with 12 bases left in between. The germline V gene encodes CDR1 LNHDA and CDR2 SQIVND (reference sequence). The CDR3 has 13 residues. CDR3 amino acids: CASSLGRGNEQFF. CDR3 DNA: TGTGCCAGTAGTTTAGGGCGCGGAAATGAGCAGTTCTTC.

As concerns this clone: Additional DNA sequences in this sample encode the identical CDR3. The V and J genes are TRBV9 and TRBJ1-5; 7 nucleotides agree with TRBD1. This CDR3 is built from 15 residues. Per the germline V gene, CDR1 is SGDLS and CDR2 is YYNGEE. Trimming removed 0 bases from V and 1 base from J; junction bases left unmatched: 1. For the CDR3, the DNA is TGTGCCAGCAGCGTAGCAGGGGGGAGCAATCAGCCCCAGCATTTT. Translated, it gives CASSVAGGSNQPQHF. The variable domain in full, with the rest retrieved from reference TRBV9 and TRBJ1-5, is DSGVTQTPKHLITATGQRVTLRCSPRSGDLSVYWYQQSLDQGLQFLIQYYNGEERAKGNILERFSAQQFPDLHSELNLSSLELGDSALYFCASSVAGGSNQPQHFGDGTRLSIL.

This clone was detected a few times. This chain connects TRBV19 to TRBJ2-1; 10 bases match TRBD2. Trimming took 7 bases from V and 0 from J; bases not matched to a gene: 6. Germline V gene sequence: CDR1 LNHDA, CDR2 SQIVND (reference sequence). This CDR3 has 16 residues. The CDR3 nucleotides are TGTGCCAGTACATCTAGCGGGAGTGTCTCCTACAATGAGCAGTTCTTC. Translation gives CASTSSGSVSYNEQFF.

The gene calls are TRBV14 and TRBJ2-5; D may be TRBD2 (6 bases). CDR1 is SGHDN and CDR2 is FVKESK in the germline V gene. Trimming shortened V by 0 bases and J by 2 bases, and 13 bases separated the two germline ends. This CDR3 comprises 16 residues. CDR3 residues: CASSQEPGLIQETQYF. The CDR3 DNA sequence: TGTGCCAGCAGCCAAGAACCGGGACTGATACAAGAGACCCAGTACTTC.

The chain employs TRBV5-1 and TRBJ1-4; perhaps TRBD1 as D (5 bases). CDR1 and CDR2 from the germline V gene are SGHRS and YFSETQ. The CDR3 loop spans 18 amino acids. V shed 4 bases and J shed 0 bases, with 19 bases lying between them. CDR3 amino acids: CASSIGAGPTATNEKLFF. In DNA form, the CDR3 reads TGCGCCAGCAGCATTGGAGCAGGGCCCACCGCAACTAATGAAAAACTGTTTTTT.

The CDR3 spells CASSVESGASTDTQYF. The DNA for the CDR3 is TGTGCCAGCAGCGTAGAGTCAGGGGCCAGCACAGATACGCAGTATTTT. V is TRBV9 and J is TRBJ2-3; maybe TRBD1 (6 bases). Germline-derived CDR1 and CDR2 are SGDLS and YYNGEE. V lost 0 bases and J 0 bases, leaving 11 bases between the germline ends. This CDR3 comprises 16 residues.

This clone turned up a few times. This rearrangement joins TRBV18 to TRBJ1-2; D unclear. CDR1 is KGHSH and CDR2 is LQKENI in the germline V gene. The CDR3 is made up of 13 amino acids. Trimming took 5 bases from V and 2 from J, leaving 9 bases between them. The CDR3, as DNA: TGTGCCAGCTCAACAACAGAAAACTATGGCTACACCTTC. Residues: CASSTTENYGYTF.

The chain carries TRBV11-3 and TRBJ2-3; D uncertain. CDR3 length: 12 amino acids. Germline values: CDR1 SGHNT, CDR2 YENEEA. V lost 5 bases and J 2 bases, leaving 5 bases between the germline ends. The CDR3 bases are TGTGCCAGCAGCCAAAACACAGATACGCAGTATTTT. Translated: CASSQNTDTQYF. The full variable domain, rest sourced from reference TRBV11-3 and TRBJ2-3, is EAGVVQSPRYKIIEKKQPVAFWCNPISGHNTLYWYLQNLGQGPELLIRYENEEAVDDSQLPKDRFSAERLKGVDSTLKIQPAELGDSAVYLCASSQNTDTQYFGPGTRLTVL.

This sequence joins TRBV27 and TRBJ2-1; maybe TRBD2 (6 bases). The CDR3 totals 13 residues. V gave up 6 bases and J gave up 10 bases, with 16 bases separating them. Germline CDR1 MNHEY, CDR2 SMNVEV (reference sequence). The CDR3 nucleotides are TGTGCCAGCAGCCTCGGCTTCCTAGCGGAGCAGTTCTTC. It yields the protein CASSLGFLAEQFF.